This T cell receptor beta chain stems from a study of post-analysis software for immune sequencing data. On the study more broadly: The disease courses spanned relapsing-remitting, secondary progressive and progressive-relapsing forms of multiple sclerosis.

Carried by the TCR beta cDNA libraries were unique molecular identifiers. Each batch of about 0.85 to 10 million T cells produced around 460,000 cDNA molecules. A single record per CDR3 protein comes from TCRdb applying MiXCR to the PCR reads. Here the sample spans hundreds of thousands of distinct CDR3 sequences, approximately 38% being singletons. Turning to this clonotype: The antigen is unknown.

CDR3 length: 16 residues. V lost 4 bases and J 0 bases, leaving 14 bases between the germline ends. Germline CDR1 MDHEN, CDR2 SYDVKM. Study conclusions and caveats: Five or six TRBV segments were more frequent in patients than controls; TRBV5-6, TRBV5-1 and TRBV20-1 belonged to this group. Significantly lower normalized Chao1 diversity was seen in multiple sclerosis patients than in controls.

The J gene is TRBJ2-3, the V gene TRBV28; D unresolved. The TCR was taken from a girl aged 10 to 17 with multiple sclerosis. The source material was blood. The CDR3 DNA is TGTGCCAGCAGTTCACCCTTAATGGGAAGCACAGATACGCAGTATTTT. Translating gives CASSSPLMGSTDTQYF.